This T cell receptor (beta chain) was identified in a study of blood T cell repertoires in COVID-19. The CDR3 covers 14 residues. CDR1 SGHDN and CDR2 FVKESK come from the germline V gene. Concerning this clone: An end of the junction does not agree with germline; a read error may underlie this.

This table comes from immunoSEQ multiplex PCR, and its TCRdb copy is limited to in-frame clones, with some not included. The repertoire consists of 180,000 or so clones, with 89% occurring once and the leading ten covering approximately 2.3%. The clonotype originates from a woman in her thirties or forties with acute COVID-19. The rearrangement joins TRBV14 to TRBJ2-1, with D possibly TRBD1 on 5 matching bases. Input material: PBMCs or T cells enriched from blood (not recorded which). The CDR3 loop is CASGQGASYNEQFF. The CDR3, as DNA: TGTGCCAGCGGCCAGGGCGCCTCCTACAATGAGCAGTTCTTC. The whole variable domain, filled in from reference TRBV14 and TRBJ2-1, reads EAGVTQFPSHSVIEKGQTVTLRCDPISGHDNLYWYRRVMGKEIKFLLHFVKESKQDESGMPNNRFLAERTGGTYSTLKVQPAELEDSGVYFCASGQGASYNEQFFGPGTRLTVL.